Presented here are 5 T cell receptor beta chains from one specimen sequenced in a study of blood T cell repertoires in COVID-19. Sequencing used immunoSEQ multiplex PCR; TCRdb keeps in-frame clones, though not all of them. The repertoire holds around 100,000 clones, with less than 95% as singletons. The sample consisted of peripheral blood. These receptors all come from a man aged 45-65 years with acute or convalescent COVID-19.

This chain uses TRBV14 with TRBJ1-2; D is unresolved. This CDR3 is built from 15 residues. The germline gives CDR1 SGHDN, CDR2 FVKESK. Trimming removed 3 bases at V and 6 bases at J, with 17 bases between. The CDR3 loop is CASSHRGPQPNGYTF. CDR3 DNA: TGTGCCAGCAGCCACCGCGGGCCCCAACCAAATGGCTACACCTTC.

This clone showed up just once. The chain couples TRBV28 to TRBJ2-1; TRBD1 agrees at 9 bases. The CDR3 length is 13 residues. Germline assignment: CDR1 MDHEN and CDR2 SYDVKM. Losses at the gene ends were 6 bases for V and 9 bases for J; bases not matched to a gene: 6. The CDR3 loop is CASSRQGVGEQFF. The CDR3 region has the DNA TGTGCCAGCAGCCGACAGGGGGTGGGTGAGCAGTTCTTC.

The chain links TRBV7-8 to TRBJ1-5, with a weak D call TRBD1 (5 bases). The V end was cut by 2 bases, the J end by 5 bases, with 10 bases between. Germline V gene data show CDR1 as SGHVS and CDR2 as FQNEAQ. This CDR3 is built from 14 residues. The CDR3 loop is CASSLTGQDQPQHF. The CDR3 nucleotides read TGTGCCAGCAGCTTAACAGGTCAGGATCAGCCCCAGCATTTT.

The DNA for the CDR3 is TGTGCCACCAGCAGGTCCAAACAAGAGCGGAAGAGCTCCTACAATGAGCAGTTCTTC. The encoded protein is CATSRSKQERKSSYNEQFF. The rearrangement links TRBV15 to TRBJ2-1; tentatively, D is TRBD2 (5 bases). CDR3 size: 19 residues. CDR1 LNHNV and CDR2 YYDKDF come from the germline V gene (reference sequence). V shed 3 bases and J shed 0 bases, with 21 bases lying between them.

The V gene is TRBV19, the J gene TRBJ2-3, with D maybe TRBD2 (6 bases). The CDR3 length is 19 residues. V shed 3 bases and J shed 0 bases, with 22 bases lying between them. In germline, CDR1 is LNHDA, CDR2 SQIVND (reference sequence). The CDR3 nucleotides are TGTGCCAGTAGTATCGAGCGGGCACGGGCCCCCACTAGCACAGATACGCAGTATTTT. Protein sequence: CASSIERARAPTSTDTQYF.